This record looks at one T cell receptor (beta chain) sequence and its context. Clones were sequenced by immunoSEQ multiplex PCR, and TCRdb holds only the in-frame ones, with some missing. The top ten clones hold 2.5% to 3% of a sample with some 150,000 clones, around nine tenths of them seen once. The CDR3 is 12 residues long. From germline, CDR1 is LGHDT and CDR2 YNNKEL (reference sequence). Trimming pared 6 bases from V and 4 bases from J, leaving 9 bases between. These data come from a study of blood T cell repertoires in COVID-19. Whole-study context: PBMCs, B-cell-depleted T cells, or T cells provided the cDNA or gDNA that made up the material.

Source material: peripheral blood. The rearrangement links TRBV3-1 (or the pseudogene TRBV3-2) to TRBJ1-2; no definite D call. This receptor was obtained from a man in his 60s with active or convalescent COVID-19. The CDR3 protein is CASSEGGYGYTF. The CDR3 DNA follows: TGTGCCAGCAGTGAGGGCGGCTATGGCTACACCTTC.